This is a list of T cell receptor beta chains from one sample in a study of blood T cell repertoires in COVID-19. Only in-frame clones appear in the TCRdb table, and some are missing; sequencing was by immunoSEQ multiplex PCR. The table has more than 100,000 clones, around 92% seen once. Sequenced sample: peripheral blood. Receptors were obtained from a woman aged 60-75 years with acute or convalescent COVID-19. The CDR3 runs from the conserved cysteine through the conserved F or W. Each record gives: J gene, clone size, V gene, D gene, CDR3 protein. A D gene is named only where the DNA matches it firmly. Some rows have no size entry. The others give once, few or many, or a class for an expanded clone.

J gene: TRBJ2-1
clone size: NA
V gene: TRBV6-5
D gene: NA
CDR3 protein: CASSYSRVYNEQFF

J gene: TRBJ2-3
clone size: NA
V gene: TRBV5-1
D gene: NA
CDR3 protein: CASSIKTGGTDTQYF

J gene: TRBJ1-1
clone size: NA
V gene: TRBV5-4
D gene: NA
CDR3 protein: CASSPPRGPNTEAFF

J gene: TRBJ1-3
clone size: NA
V gene: TRBV5-1
D gene: NA
CDR3 protein: CASSLDPGLSGNTIYF

J gene: TRBJ2-4
clone size: once
V gene: TRBV19
D gene: NA
CDR3 protein: CASSSGVGGLVQYF

J gene: TRBJ1-2
clone size: NA
V gene: TRBV6-5
D gene: NA
CDR3 protein: CASSYSSPGYGYTF

J gene: TRBJ2-5
clone size: NA
V gene: TRBV5-4
D gene: TRBD2
CDR3 protein: CASSSGLAGGNGETQYF

J gene: TRBJ2-7
clone size: NA
V gene: TRBV18
D gene: NA
CDR3 protein: CASPPREPYEQYF

J gene: TRBJ2-1
clone size: NA
V gene: TRBV24-1
D gene: NA
CDR3 protein: CATSGGGGTIDNEQFF

J gene: TRBJ2-7
clone size: NA
V gene: TRBV1
D gene: NA
CDR3 protein: CTSSQDRDRVYEQYF

J gene: TRBJ2-3
clone size: NA
V gene: TRBV7-5
D gene: NA
CDR3 protein: CARSLSGLGDTQYF

J gene: TRBJ1-2
clone size: NA
V gene: TRBV6-1
D gene: NA
CDR3 protein: CASSEPYGTLEGYTF

J gene: TRBJ2-7
clone size: NA
V gene: TRBV28
D gene: NA
CDR3 protein: CASSLIRDTLSYEQYF

J gene: TRBJ2-1
clone size: NA
V gene: TRBV7-9
D gene: NA
CDR3 protein: CASSLSQYEQFF

J gene: TRBJ1-1
clone size: NA
V gene: TRBV9
D gene: TRBD1
CDR3 protein: CASSPGQGRFDTEAFF

J gene: TRBJ2-2
clone size: NA
V gene: TRBV27
D gene: NA
CDR3 protein: CASSLSGRVRTGELFF